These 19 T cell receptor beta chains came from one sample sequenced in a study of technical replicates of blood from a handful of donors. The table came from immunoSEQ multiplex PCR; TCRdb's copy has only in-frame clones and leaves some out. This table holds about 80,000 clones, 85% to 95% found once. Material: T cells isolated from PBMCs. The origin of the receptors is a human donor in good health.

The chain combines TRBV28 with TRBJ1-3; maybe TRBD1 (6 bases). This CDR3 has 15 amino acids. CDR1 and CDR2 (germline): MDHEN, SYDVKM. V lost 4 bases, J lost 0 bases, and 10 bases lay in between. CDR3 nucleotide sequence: TGTGCCAGCAGTTCCGGACAGTTCTCTGGAAACACCATATATTTT. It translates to CASSSGQFSGNTIYF.

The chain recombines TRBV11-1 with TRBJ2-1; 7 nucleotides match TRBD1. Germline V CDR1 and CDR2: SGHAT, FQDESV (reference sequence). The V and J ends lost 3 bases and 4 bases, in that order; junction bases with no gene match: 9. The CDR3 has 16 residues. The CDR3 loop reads CASSFRGTELYNEQFF. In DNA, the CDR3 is TGTGCCAGCAGCTTTCGTGGGACAGAACTTTACAATGAGCAGTTCTTC.

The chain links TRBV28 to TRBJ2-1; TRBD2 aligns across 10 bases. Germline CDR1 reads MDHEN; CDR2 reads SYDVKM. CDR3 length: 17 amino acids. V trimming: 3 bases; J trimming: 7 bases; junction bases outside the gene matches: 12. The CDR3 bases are TGTGCCAGCAGTTTGCCCTCTCTAGCGGGAGTTTGGAATGAGCAGTTCTTC. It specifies CASSLPSLAGVWNEQFF.

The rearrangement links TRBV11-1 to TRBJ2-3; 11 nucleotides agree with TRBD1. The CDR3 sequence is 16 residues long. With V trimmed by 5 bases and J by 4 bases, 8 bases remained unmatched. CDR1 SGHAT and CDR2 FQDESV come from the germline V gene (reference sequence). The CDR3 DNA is TGTGCCAGCAGCAGAGGACAGGGGGCAAGGCCAGATACGCAGTATTTT. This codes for CASSRGQGARPDTQYF. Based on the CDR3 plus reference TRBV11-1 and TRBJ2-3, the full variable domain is EAEVAQSPRYKITEKSQAVAFWCDPISGHATLYWYRQILGQGPELLVQFQDESVVDDSQLPKDRFSAERLKGVDSTLKIQPAELGDSAMYLCASSRGQGARPDTQYFGPGTRLTVL.

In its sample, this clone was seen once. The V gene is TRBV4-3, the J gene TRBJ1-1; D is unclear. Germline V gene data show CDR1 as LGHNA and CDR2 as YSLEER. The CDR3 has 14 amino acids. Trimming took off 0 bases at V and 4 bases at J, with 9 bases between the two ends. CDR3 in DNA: TGCGCCAGCAGCCAAGATGAAACTGGCACTGAAGCTTTCTTT. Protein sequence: CASSQDETGTEAFF.

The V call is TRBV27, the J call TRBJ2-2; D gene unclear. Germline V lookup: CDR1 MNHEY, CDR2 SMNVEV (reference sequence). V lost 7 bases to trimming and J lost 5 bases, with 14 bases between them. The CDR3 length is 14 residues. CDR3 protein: CASTIDAWTGELFF. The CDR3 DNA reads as TGTGCCAGCACCATCGATGCGTGGACCGGGGAGCTGTTTTTT.

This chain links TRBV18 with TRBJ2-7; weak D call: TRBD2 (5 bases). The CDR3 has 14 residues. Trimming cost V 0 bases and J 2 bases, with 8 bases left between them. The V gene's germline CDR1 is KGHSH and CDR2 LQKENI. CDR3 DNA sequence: TGTGCCAGCTCACCACCAGCTAGCCCCTACGAGCAGTACTTC. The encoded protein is CASSPPASPYEQYF.

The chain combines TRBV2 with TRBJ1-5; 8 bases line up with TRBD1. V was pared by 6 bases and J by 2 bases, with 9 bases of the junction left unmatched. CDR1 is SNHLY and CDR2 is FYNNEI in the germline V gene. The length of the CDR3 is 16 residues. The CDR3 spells CASSAAGGWGNQPQHF. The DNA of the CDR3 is TGTGCCAGCAGCGCCGCAGGGGGCTGGGGCAATCAGCCCCAGCATTTT.

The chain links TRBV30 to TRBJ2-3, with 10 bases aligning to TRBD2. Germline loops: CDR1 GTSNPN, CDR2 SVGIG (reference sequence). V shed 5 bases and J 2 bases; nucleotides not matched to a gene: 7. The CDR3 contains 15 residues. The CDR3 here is CAWHSGTSATDTQYF. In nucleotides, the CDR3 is TGTGCCTGGCATTCCGGGACTAGCGCCACAGATACGCAGTATTTT.

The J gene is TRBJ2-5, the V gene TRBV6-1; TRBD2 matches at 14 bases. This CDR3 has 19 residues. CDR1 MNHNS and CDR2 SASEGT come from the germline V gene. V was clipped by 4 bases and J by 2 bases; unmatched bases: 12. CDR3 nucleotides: TGTGCCAGCAGTGGTGTGGGGACTAGCGGGAGAGTAGGACAAGAGACCCAGTACTTC. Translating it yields CASSGVGTSGRVGQETQYF.

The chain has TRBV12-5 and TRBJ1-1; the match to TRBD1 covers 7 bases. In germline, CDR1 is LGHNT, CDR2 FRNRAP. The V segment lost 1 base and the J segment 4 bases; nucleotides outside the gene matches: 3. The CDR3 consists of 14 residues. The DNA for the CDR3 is TGTGCTAGTGGTTTGGAGGGACAGACCACTGAAGCTTTCTTT. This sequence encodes CASGLEGQTTEAFF.

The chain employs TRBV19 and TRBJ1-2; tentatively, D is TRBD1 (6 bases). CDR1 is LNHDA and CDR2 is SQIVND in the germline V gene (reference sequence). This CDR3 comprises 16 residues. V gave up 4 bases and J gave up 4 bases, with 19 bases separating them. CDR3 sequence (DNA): TGTGCCAGTAGTAGCTACCAGGACAGTGAAATCTATGGCTACACCTTC. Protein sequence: CASSSYQDSEIYGYTF.

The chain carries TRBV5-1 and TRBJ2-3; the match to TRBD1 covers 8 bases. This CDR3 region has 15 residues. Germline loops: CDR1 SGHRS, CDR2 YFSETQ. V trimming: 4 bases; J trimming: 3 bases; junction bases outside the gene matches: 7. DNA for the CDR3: TGCGCCAGCAGCCTCCGGACAGGGTTAACAGATACGCAGTATTTT. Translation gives CASSLRTGLTDTQYF. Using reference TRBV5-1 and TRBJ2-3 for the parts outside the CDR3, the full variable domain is KAGVTQTPRYLIKTRGQQVTLSCSPISGHRSVSWYQQTPGQGLQFLFEYFSETQRNKGNFPGRFSGRQFSNSRSEMNVSTLELGDSALYLCASSLRTGLTDTQYFGPGTRLTVL.

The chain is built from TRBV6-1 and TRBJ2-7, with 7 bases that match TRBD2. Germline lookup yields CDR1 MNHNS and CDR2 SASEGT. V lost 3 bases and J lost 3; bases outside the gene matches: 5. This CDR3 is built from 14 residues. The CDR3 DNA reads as TGTGCCAGCAGTGACTCGGGACTATACTACGAGCAGTACTTC. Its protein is CASSDSGLYYEQYF.

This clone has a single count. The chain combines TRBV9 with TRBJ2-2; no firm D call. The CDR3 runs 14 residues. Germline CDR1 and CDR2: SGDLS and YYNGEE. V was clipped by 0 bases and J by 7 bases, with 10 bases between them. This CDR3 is CASSVGSGNGELFF. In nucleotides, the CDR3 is TGTGCCAGCAGCGTAGGGAGTGGCAACGGGGAGCTGTTTTTT.

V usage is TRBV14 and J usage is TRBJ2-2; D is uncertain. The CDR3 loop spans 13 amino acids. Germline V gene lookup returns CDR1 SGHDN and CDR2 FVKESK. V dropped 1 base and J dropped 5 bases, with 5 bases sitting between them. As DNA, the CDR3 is TGTGCCAGCAGCCAAGTCCTTACCGGGGAGCTGTTTTTT. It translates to CASSQVLTGELFF.

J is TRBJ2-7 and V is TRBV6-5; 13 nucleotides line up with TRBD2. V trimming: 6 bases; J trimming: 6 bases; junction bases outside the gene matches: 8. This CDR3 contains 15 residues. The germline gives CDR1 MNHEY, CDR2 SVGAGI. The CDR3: CASRNPGTSGVEQYF. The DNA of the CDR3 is TGTGCCAGCAGAAACCCCGGGACTAGCGGGGTCGAGCAGTACTTC.

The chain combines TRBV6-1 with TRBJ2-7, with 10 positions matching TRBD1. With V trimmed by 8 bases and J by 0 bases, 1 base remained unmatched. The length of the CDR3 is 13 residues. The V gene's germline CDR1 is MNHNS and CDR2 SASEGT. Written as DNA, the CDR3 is TGTGCCAGCCGGACAGGGGGCTCCTACGAGCAGTACTTC. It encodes CASRTGGSYEQYF.

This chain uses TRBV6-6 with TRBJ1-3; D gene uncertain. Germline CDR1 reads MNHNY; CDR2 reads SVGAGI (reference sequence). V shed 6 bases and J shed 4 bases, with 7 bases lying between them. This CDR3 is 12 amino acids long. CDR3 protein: CASRASGNTIYF. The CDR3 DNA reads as TGTGCCAGCAGGGCTTCAGGAAACACCATATATTTT.